This T cell receptor beta chain was sequenced for a study of tumor-infiltrating lymphocytes in primary liver carcinoma. As for the study in general: Each of the growths was stage T1-T3 N0M0, extending about 4.2 to 11 cm across. Overall study results and limits: Tumor top-250-clone fractions significantly exceeded those of blood (p = 0.039). Only about 7-25% of top clones were detected in each of the five tumor regions.

CDR1 and CDR2 from the germline V gene are SQVTM and ANQGSEA. The CDR3 has 12 residues. With 5 bases removed from V and 1 base from J, the gap between germline ends came to 8 bases. A note on this clonotype: Its cognate antigen is unknown.

A primer in the constant region served to generate TCR beta cDNA from 500 ng of total RNA. Three rounds of nested multiplex PCR with slightly modified ARM-PCR produced TCR beta libraries. In the first two PCR rounds, TRBV1-TRBV30 forward primers were paired with a C-beta reverse primer, and each round lasted roughly 9 cycles. One entry per CDR3 protein, called by TCRdb with MiXCR from the multiplex PCR reads. The sample has more than 75,000 distinct CDR3 sequences; 72% are singletons. Joint extraction of RNA and DNA used roughly 20-33 mg of bulk tissue that was unsorted. Patients diagnosed with primary liver carcinoma received treatment through surgical resection.

The J gene is TRBJ1-1, the V gene TRBV29-1, with D unclear. The TCR comes from a man aged 40-50 years with primary liver carcinoma and hepatitis B virus infection. The specimen was liver tumor tissue from sampling region 1. Subset of the sample: tumor region T1, superior pole. CDR3 residues: CSVLGKNTEAFF. CDR3 nucleotide sequence: TGCAGCGTTCTGGGGAAGAACACTGAAGCTTTCTTT.